Following are 8 T cell receptor beta chains from one sample sequenced in a study of CD8+ T cells in alopecia areata. Following extraction, RNA underwent reverse transcription to cDNA, which served as the sequencing template. Profiled with immunoSEQ multiplex PCR; TCRdb holds only in-frame clones, not every one. Of approximately 170,000 clones listed, around three fifths are singletons. Treatment given: oral pan-JAK inhibitor, 5-10 mg twice daily. The source material was CD4+ T cells sorted from blood, sampled at week 24, from a patient treated with tofacitinib. Every receptor here comes from a human donor with alopecia areata.

This clone was observed once. V usage is TRBV29-1 and J usage is TRBJ2-3; TRBD1 might be the D (6 bases). Looked up from germline, CDR1 is SQVTM and CDR2 is ANQGSEA. This CDR3 is 14 amino acids long. V was trimmed by 0 bases and J by 2 bases, leaving 9 bases between them. In DNA form, the CDR3 reads TGCAGCGTTGAAGATAGGACAGCCACAGATACGCAGTATTTT. It specifies CSVEDRTATDTQYF.

This clone occurred a few times. This rearrangement joins TRBV7-9 to TRBJ1-1, with D unresolved. Germline-derived CDR1 and CDR2 are SEHNR and FQNEAQ (reference sequence). This CDR3 spans 16 amino acids. Trimming cost V 2 bases and J 1 base, with 14 bases left between them. The CDR3, as DNA: TGTGCCAGCAGCTTAAGTCAGCTACCTCGGAACACTGAAGCTTTCTTT. Protein product: CASSLSQLPRNTEAFF.

V and J are TRBV30 and TRBJ1-4; a possible D gene is TRBD1 (5 bases). The CDR3 runs 14 residues. V shed 2 bases and J shed 7 bases, with 14 bases lying between them. The V gene's germline CDR1 is GTSNPN and CDR2 SVGIG (reference sequence). In DNA, the CDR3 is TGTGCCTGGAGTCTTGTGGAGCAGGGTGAAAAACTGTTTTTT. This codes for CAWSLVEQGEKLFF.

The chain recombines TRBV25-1 with TRBJ1-1, with D possibly TRBD1 on 6 matching bases. The germline gives CDR1 MGHDK, CDR2 SYGVNS. The CDR3 contains 14 residues. V was trimmed by 10 bases and J by 3 bases, leaving 18 bases between them. Here the CDR3 DNA reads TGTGCCACCTCCCCCGGGAGGGGGGACACTGAAGCTTTCTTT. This codes for CATSPGRGDTEAFF.

The V and J genes are TRBV11-2 and TRBJ2-7, with D hard to call. This CDR3 comprises 13 residues. The ends were cut back, 0 bases at V and 5 bases at J, with 8 bases in the middle. Germline V gives CDR1 SGHAT, CDR2 FQNNGV. The CDR3 nucleotides read TGTGCCAGCAGCTTAGATCGCGGCCACGAGCAGTACTTC. Translating gives CASSLDRGHEQYF. The variable domain in full, with the rest retrieved from reference TRBV11-2 and TRBJ2-7, is EAGVAQSPRYKIIEKRQSVAFWCNPISGHATLYWYQQILGQGPKLLIQFQNNGVVDDSQLPKDRFSAERLKGVDSTLKIQPAKLEDSAVYLCASSLDRGHEQYFGPGTRLTVT.

This clone was seen a handful of times. The rearrangement links TRBV28 to TRBJ2-3, with 8 bases identical to TRBD2. The J segment lost 2 bases and the V segment lost 5 bases, leaving 15 bases of the junction unmatched. The CDR3 consists of 18 residues. From germline, CDR1 is MDHEN and CDR2 SYDVKM. CDR3 in amino acids: CASSPSLGLGSHTDTQYF. Written as DNA, the CDR3 is TGTGCCAGCAGTCCTAGTTTGGGACTAGGGTCCCACACAGATACGCAGTATTTT.

In its sample, this clone was seen once. This chain joins TRBV6-5 and TRBJ2-7, with 9 bases that match TRBD2. Per the germline V gene, CDR1 is MNHEY and CDR2 is SVGAGI. There are 13 residues in the CDR3. Losses at the gene ends were 6 bases for V and 6 bases for J; bases not matched to a gene: 6. The CDR3 loop is CASRSGTSSEQYF. In DNA form, the CDR3 reads TGTGCCAGCAGGTCCGGGACTAGCTCCGAGCAGTACTTC.

J is TRBJ1-2 and V is TRBV5-1; unclear D gene. Trimming took 0 bases from V and 3 from J, leaving 6 bases between them. The CDR3 runs 13 residues. CDR1 is SGHRS, CDR2 YFSETQ, per germline. This CDR3 is CASSLGGDYGYTF. The CDR3 DNA reads TGCGCCAGCAGCTTGGGCGGGGACTATGGCTACACCTTC. The entire variable domain, with the rest obtained from reference TRBV5-1 and TRBJ1-2, is as follows: KAGVTQTPRYLIKTRGQQVTLSCSPISGHRSVSWYQQTPGQGLQFLFEYFSETQRNKGNFPGRFSGRQFSNSRSEMNVSTLELGDSALYLCASSLGGDYGYTFGSGTRLTVV.